The 24 T cell receptor beta chains presented below share a single source sample, sequenced in a study of tumor and adjacent non-tumor tissue in lung cancer. The template was RNA from unsorted bulk tissue. The library came from three nested PCR rounds adapted from ARM-PCR protocols. Using its own MiXCR run on the multiplex PCR reads, TCRdb lists one record per CDR3 protein. The sample consists of 65,000 to 95,000 distinct CDR3 sequences, around 70% of them appearing once. The sample was lung tumor tissue. The receptor source for this set is a woman aged 65 to 85 with non-small cell lung cancer.

This clonotype appeared a few times. This may stem from a read error, because a much larger clone lies one nucleotide away. V usage is TRBV10-3 and J usage is TRBJ1-1; D perhaps matches TRBD1 (6 bases). Looked up from germline, CDR1 is ENHRY and CDR2 is SYGVKD. The CDR3 has 17 amino acids. CDR3 nucleotide sequence: TGTGTCATCAGTGAGTTTGGGGGCGTCAGGGTAAACACTGAAGCTTTCTTT. The encoded protein is CVISEFGGVRVNTEAFF.

Concerning this clonotype itself: A read error may account for a junction end that differs from germline. This chain joins TRBV12-3 or TRBV12-4 and TRBJ2-1; TRBD2 agrees at 7 bases. This CDR3 spans 15 amino acids. The CDR3 DNA reads TGTGCCAGCAGTCAAGGACTAGGCGTCTACAATGAGCAGCTCTTC. It translates to CASSQGLGVYNEQLF.

Of note for this clonotype: One end of the junction varies from germline; a read error may be responsible. J is TRBJ2-2 and V is TRBV6-1; maybe TRBD2 (5 bases). There are 14 residues in the CDR3. Germline loops: CDR1 MNHNS, CDR2 SASEGT. CDR3 DNA: TGTGCCAGCAGTGAACTATCGAACACCGGGGAGCCGTTTTTT. It translates to CASSELSNTGEPFF.

This clonotype was detected only once. A junction boundary mismatches the germline segment, possibly from a read error. The V call is TRBV6-6, the J call TRBJ2-2, with D tentatively TRBD2 (6 bases). Germline loops: CDR1 MNHNY, CDR2 SVGAGI (reference sequence). CDR3 length: 15 amino acids. CDR3 in amino acids: CASSSTGGDTWELFF. CDR3 DNA: TGTGCTAGCAGTTCCACCGGGGGTGACACCTGGGAGCTGTTTTTT.

The V and J genes are TRBV12-3 or TRBV12-4 and TRBJ2-3; tentatively, D is TRBD1 (6 bases). The V and J ends lost 0 bases and 5 bases respectively, with 12 bases between them. The CDR3 loop spans 15 amino acids. DNA of the CDR3: TGTGCCAGCAGTTTAGCATCAGGGGTTGTAGATACGCAGTATTTT. Its translation: CASSLASGVVDTQYF.

The chain links TRBV29-1 to TRBJ1-2, with 9 bases that match TRBD1. The V gene's germline CDR1 is SQVTM and CDR2 ANQGSEA. CDR3 length: 13 residues. J lost 4 bases, V lost 8 bases, and 8 bases had no gene match. The CDR3 bases are TGCAGCATTACGGGACAGGGCGTCTATGGCTACACCTTC. Its translation: CSITGQGVYGYTF.

The chain is built from TRBV20-1 and TRBJ2-3; D perhaps matches TRBD2 (5 bases). The CDR3 totals 15 residues. Looked up from germline, CDR1 is DFQATT and CDR2 is SNEGSKA (reference sequence). Trimming pared 0 bases from V and 5 bases from J, leaving 15 bases between. The CDR3 DNA is TGCAGTGCTAGAGACCAGCAGAGGGCGGGAGATACGCAGTATTTT. It yields the protein CSARDQQRAGDTQYF.

Comment on this clonotype: At one of its ends the junction is not consistent with the germline gene, which may arise from a read error. The V and J genes are TRBV4-1 and TRBJ1-1; D perhaps matches TRBD1 (6 bases). CDR3 length: 14 amino acids. Germline V gene data show CDR1 as MGHRA and CDR2 as YSYEKL. As DNA, the CDR3 is TGTGCCAGTAGCACCCGGACAGAGAACACCGAAGCTTTATTT. This codes for CASSTRTENTEALF.

As regards this clonotype: The junction differs from germline at one of its ends, possibly a read error. J is TRBJ2-1 and V is TRBV6-5; TRBD1 is a possible D gene (5 bases). The CDR3 contains 12 residues. Germline CDR1 reads MNHEY; CDR2 reads SVGAGI. As DNA, the CDR3 is TGTGCCAGCAATTACGGTAGGGGTGTGCAGTTCTTC. Protein sequence: CASNYGRGVQFF.

Points on this clonotype: A much larger clonotype is one base distant, so this may be a read error. CDR3 residues: CASSDWFNLRRGRGGVTGKLFF. The CDR3 bases are TGTGCCAGCAGTGATTGGTTTAACTTGAGGAGGGGCCGGGGCGGTGTAACCGGGAAGCTGTTTTTT. The J gene is TRBJ2-2, the V gene TRBV6-1, with D possibly TRBD2 on 6 matching bases. This CDR3 has 22 amino acids. Germline-derived CDR1 and CDR2 are MNHNS and SASEGT.

A few counts support this clonotype. CDR3 region: CASSKNSRRGVNEQFF. As DNA, the CDR3 is TGCGCCAGCAGCAAAAATAGCCGGAGGGGGGTCAATGAGCAGTTCTTC. The V call is TRBV5-1, the J call TRBJ2-1; D is possibly TRBD1 or TRBD2 (6 bases each). This CDR3 comprises 16 residues. The germline V gene encodes CDR1 SGHRS and CDR2 YFSETQ. Trimming took 4 bases from V and 6 from J, leaving 20 bases between them.

A word on this clonotype: Mismatch with germline at one junction end may stem from a read error. The rearrangement joins TRBV10-3 to TRBJ2-1; 11 bases are shared with TRBD2. From germline, CDR1 is ENHRY and CDR2 SYGVKD. CDR3 length: 17 amino acids. CDR3 sequence reads: CAISDLGLADSCNEQFF. The CDR3 DNA is TGTGCCATCAGTGACCTGGGACTAGCGGACTCCTGCAATGAGCAGTTCTTC.

As concerns this clonotype: The CDR3 does not end in the conserved phenylalanine or tryptophan, so this is likely a read error. The chain uses TRBV4-2 and TRBJ2-7; D is uncertain. With 5 bases removed from V and 7 bases from J, the gap between germline ends came to 9 bases. The germline gives CDR1 LGHNA, CDR2 YNFKEQ. The CDR3 has 11 amino acids. CDR3 protein: CASSKEDEQYL. DNA for the CDR3: TGTGCCAGCAGCAAGGAAGATGAGCAGTACTTA.

A word on this clonotype: Germline is not matched at one junction end, which may reflect a read error. The gene calls are TRBV12-3 or TRBV12-4 and TRBJ2-7; D ambiguous. The CDR3 runs 12 residues. The CDR3 region is CAGSQSRHGQYF. CDR3 nucleotide sequence: TGTGCCGGCAGCCAGTCCCGGCACGGTCAGTACTTC.

There are many counts of this clonotype. This chain links TRBV7-2 with TRBJ1-1; 7 nucleotides match TRBD1. V lost 3 bases to trimming and J lost 4 bases; unmatched junction nucleotides: 8. Germline V gene lookup returns CDR1 SGHTA and CDR2 FQGNSA. This CDR3 comprises 15 residues. Here the CDR3 DNA reads TGTGCCAGCAGCTTTACTGGCAGGGGGTCCACTGAAGCTTTCTTT. It encodes CASSFTGRGSTEAFF.

Concerning this clonotype: This may arise from a read error, as a much more abundant clone is one base away. The gene calls are TRBV12-3 or TRBV12-4 and TRBJ2-7; D possibly corresponds to TRBD2 (6 bases). This CDR3 contains 14 residues. This CDR3 reads CATSKTGSTYEQYF. CDR3 DNA: TGTGCCACCAGTAAAACCGGGAGTACCTACGAGCAGTACTTC.

With regard to this clonotype: A much larger clone is a single base away; this may be a read error. The chain joins TRBV7-3 to TRBJ1-4; D gene unclear. The germline CDR1 and CDR2 sequences are SGHTA and FQGTGA. The CDR3 has 17 residues. This CDR3 reads CVSSPPGSGFVPEKLFF. Here the CDR3 DNA reads TGTGTCAGCAGCCCGCCCGGCTCAGGATTCGTCCCTGAAAAACTGTTTTTT.

With respect to this clonotype: The CDR3 does not close with the conserved phenylalanine or tryptophan, likely indicating a read error. V and J are TRBV4-2 and TRBJ2-3, with D uncertain. V lost 1 base and J 3 bases, leaving 5 bases between the germline ends. The CDR3 extends over 13 amino acids. Per the germline V gene, CDR1 is LGHNA and CDR2 is YNFKEQ. Here the CDR3 DNA reads TGTGCCAGCAGCCAAGCTACAACAGATACGCAGTATTTA. This gives the protein CASSQATTDTQYL.

This clonotype was observed a handful of times. This sequence joins TRBV28 and TRBJ1-1; D gene ambiguous. V gave up 3 bases and J gave up 4 bases, with 12 bases separating them. Per germline, CDR1 MDHEN and CDR2 SYDVKM. The CDR3 spans 14 residues. The CDR3 coding sequence is TGTGCCAGCAGTTTGGTGGGGATGTGCACTGAAGCTTTCTTT. This translates into CASSLVGMCTEAFF.

Regarding this clonotype: This likely comes from a read error, as the CDR3 has no conserved phenylalanine or tryptophan at its end. The DNA is omitted, as the CDR3 cannot be located on it reliably, and the CDR3 follows TCRdb's listing. The rearrangement joins TRBV5-4 to TRBJ2-1; TRBD2, the D gene given by the table, was not confirmed from the DNA. The CDR3 totals 13 residues, both ends included. Germline-derived CDR1 and CDR2 are SGHNT and YYREEE (reference sequence). The CDR3 here is CASRELAGGPVFL.

As concerns this clonotype: The junction departs from the called germline gene at one end, perhaps through a read error. This chain links TRBV11-1 with TRBJ2-2; 9 nucleotides align to TRBD2. Germline lookup yields CDR1 SGHAT and CDR2 FQDESV (reference sequence). The CDR3 spans 20 residues. The chain's CDR3 is CAGSLKVLFTSGRNTGELSF. CDR3 in DNA: TGTGCCGGCAGCCTTAAAGTCCTGTTTACTAGCGGGCGGAACACCGGGGAGCTGTCTTTT.

This clonotype was recorded at least ten times. The V gene is TRBV5-1, the J gene TRBJ2-1, with D tentatively TRBD1 or TRBD2 (5 bases each). The CDR3 contains 15 residues. Trimming removed 2 bases from V and 0 bases from J, with 9 bases in between. Germline-derived CDR1 and CDR2 are SGHRS and YFSETQ. The CDR3 DNA sequence: TGCGCCAGCAGCTTTGGGGACGTCTCCTACAATGAGCAGTTCTTC. This translates into CASSFGDVSYNEQFF.

This clonotype was observed many times. This rearrangement joins TRBV20-1 to TRBJ2-1; 11 nucleotides agree with TRBD2. The J segment lost 4 bases and the V segment lost 4 bases, leaving 6 bases of the junction unmatched. The length of the CDR3 is 15 residues. Germline lookup yields CDR1 DFQATT and CDR2 SNEGSKA (reference sequence). CDR3: CSANPGTSGYNEQFF. The DNA for the CDR3 is TGCAGTGCTAATCCCGGGACTAGCGGTTACAATGAGCAGTTCTTC.

This clonotype was counted between two and nine times. A much bigger clone sits one base away, suggesting this may be a read error. The rearrangement links TRBV5-1 to TRBJ2-3; TRBD2 aligns across 10 bases. Germline-derived CDR1 and CDR2 are SGHRS and YFSETQ. This CDR3 has 21 amino acids. CDR3 amino acids: CARSYPLTGSGRAENTDTQYF. The CDR3 DNA is TGCGCCCGCAGCTACCCGCTCACGGGCAGCGGGAGGGCCGAAAACACAGATACGCAGTATTTT.